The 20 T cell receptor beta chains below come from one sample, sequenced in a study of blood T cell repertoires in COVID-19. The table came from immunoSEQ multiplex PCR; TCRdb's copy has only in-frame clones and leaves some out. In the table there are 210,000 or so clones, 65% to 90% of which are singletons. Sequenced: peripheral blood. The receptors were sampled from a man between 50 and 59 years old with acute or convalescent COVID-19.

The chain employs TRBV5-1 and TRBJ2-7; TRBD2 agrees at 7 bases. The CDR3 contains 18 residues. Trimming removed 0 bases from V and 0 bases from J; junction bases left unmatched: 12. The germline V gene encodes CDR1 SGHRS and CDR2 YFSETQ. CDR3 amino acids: CASSLAASLAESSYEQYF. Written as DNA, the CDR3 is TGCGCCAGCAGCTTGGCCGCTAGTCTAGCGGAGAGCTCCTACGAGCAGTACTTC.

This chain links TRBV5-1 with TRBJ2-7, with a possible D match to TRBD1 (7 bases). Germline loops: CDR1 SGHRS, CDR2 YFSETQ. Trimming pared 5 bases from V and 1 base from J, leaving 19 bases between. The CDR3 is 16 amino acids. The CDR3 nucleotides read TGCGCCAGCAGTGTAGGAGTGGGGGGACAGTCCTACGAGCAGTACTTC. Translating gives CASSVGVGGQSYEQYF.

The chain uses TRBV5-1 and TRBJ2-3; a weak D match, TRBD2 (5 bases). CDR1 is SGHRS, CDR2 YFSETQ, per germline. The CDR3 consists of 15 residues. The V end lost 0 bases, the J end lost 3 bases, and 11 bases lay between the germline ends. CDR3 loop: CASSLDVTITDTQYF. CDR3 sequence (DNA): TGCGCCAGCAGCTTGGATGTGACTATTACAGATACGCAGTATTTT.

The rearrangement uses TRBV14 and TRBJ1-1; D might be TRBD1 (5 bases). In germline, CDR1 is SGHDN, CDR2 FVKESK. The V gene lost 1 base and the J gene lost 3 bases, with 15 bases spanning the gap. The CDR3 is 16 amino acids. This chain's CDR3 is CASSQAWRGSDTEAFF. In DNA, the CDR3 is TGTGCCAGCAGCCAAGCATGGCGGGGGTCGGACACTGAAGCTTTCTTT.

The CDR3 loop is CASSILRTPTGANVLTF. The CDR3 DNA sequence: TGTGCCAGTAGTATTCTTCGGACACCTACTGGGGCCAACGTCCTGACTTTC. The chain couples TRBV19 to TRBJ2-6; tentatively, D is TRBD1 (5 bases). The CDR3 has 17 amino acids. Trimming shortened V by 3 bases and J by 2 bases, and 14 bases separated the two germline ends. Germline CDR1 LNHDA, CDR2 SQIVND (reference sequence).

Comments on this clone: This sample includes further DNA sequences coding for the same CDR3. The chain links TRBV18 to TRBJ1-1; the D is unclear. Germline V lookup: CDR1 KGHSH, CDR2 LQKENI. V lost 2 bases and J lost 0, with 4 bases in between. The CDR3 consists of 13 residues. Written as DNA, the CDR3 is TGTGCCAGCTCACCAACAGTGAACACTGAAGCTTTCTTT. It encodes CASSPTVNTEAFF.

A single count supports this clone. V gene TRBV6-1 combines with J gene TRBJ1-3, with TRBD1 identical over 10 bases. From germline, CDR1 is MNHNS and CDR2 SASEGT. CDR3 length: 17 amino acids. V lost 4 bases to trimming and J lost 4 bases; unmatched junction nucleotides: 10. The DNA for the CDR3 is TGTGCCAGCAGTGCCGTCCCGGGACAGGGGACGGGAAACACCATATATTTT. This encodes CASSAVPGQGTGNTIYF.

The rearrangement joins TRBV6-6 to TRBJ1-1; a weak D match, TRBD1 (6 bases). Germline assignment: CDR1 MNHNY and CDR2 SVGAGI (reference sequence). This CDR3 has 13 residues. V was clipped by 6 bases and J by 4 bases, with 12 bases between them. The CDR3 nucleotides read TGTGCCAGCAGATCACAGGGTTTCACTGAAGCTTTCTTT. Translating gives CASRSQGFTEAFF.

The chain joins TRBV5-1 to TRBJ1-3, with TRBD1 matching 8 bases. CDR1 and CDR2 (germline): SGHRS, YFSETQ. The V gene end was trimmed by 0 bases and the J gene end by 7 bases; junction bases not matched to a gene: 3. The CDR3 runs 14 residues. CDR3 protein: CASSLGQGTNTIYF. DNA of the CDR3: TGCGCCAGCAGCTTGGGACAGGGGACGAACACCATATATTTT.

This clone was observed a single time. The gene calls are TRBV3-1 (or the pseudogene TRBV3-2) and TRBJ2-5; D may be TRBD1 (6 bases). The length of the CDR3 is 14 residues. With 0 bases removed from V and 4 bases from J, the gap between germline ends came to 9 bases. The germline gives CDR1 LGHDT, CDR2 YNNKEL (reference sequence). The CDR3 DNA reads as TGTGCCAGCAGCCAAGATTCAGGGGTAGAGACCCAGTACTTC. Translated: CASSQDSGVETQYF.

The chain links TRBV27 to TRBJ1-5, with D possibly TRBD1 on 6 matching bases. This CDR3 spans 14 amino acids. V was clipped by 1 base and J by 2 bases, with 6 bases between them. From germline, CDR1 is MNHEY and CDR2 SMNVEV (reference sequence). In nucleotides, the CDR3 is TGTGCCAGCAGTTTATGGGGGCGCAATCAGCCCCAGCATTTT. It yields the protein CASSLWGRNQPQHF.

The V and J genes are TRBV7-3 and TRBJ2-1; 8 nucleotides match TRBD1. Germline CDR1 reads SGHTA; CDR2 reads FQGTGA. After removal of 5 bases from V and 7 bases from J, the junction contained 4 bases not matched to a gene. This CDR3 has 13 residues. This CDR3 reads CASSDNRGNEQFF. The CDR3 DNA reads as TGTGCCAGCAGCGACAACAGGGGGAATGAGCAGTTCTTC.

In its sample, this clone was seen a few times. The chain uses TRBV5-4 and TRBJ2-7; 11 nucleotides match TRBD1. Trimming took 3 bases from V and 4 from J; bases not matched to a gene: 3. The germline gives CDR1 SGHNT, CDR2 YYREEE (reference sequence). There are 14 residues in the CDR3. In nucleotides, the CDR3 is TGTGCCAGCAGCTCCGGACAGGGGGCTTACGAGCAGTACTTC. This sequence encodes CASSSGQGAYEQYF.

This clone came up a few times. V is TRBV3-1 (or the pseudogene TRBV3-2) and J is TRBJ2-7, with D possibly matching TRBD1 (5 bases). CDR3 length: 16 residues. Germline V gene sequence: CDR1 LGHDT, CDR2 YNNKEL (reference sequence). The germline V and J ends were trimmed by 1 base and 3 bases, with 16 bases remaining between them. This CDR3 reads CASSQVGQGVYYEQYF. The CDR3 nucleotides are TGTGCCAGCAGCCAAGTCGGGCAGGGCGTCTACTACGAGCAGTACTTC.

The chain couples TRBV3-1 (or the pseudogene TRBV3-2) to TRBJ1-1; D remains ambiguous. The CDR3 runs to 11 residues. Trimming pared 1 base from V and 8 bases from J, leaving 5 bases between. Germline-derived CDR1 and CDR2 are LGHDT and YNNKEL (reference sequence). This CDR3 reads CASSQAGEAFF. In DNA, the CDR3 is TGTGCCAGCAGCCAAGCAGGAGAAGCTTTCTTT.

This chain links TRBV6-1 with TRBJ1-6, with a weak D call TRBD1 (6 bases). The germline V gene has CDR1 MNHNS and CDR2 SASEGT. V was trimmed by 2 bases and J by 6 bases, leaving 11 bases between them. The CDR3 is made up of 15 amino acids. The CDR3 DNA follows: TGTGCCAGCAGTGAAACGGACAGCTTTAATTCACCCCTCCACTTT. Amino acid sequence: CASSETDSFNSPLHF.

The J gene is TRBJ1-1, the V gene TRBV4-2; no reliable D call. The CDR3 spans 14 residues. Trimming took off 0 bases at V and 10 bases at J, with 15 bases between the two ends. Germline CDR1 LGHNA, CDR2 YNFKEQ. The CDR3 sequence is CASSQEMGQATAFF. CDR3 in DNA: TGTGCCAGCAGCCAAGAGATGGGCCAGGCAACAGCTTTCTTT.

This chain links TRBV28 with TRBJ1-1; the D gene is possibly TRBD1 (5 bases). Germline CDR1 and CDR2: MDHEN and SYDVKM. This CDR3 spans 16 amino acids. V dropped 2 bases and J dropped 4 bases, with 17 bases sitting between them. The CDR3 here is CASSLGGAAGGTEAFF. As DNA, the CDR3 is TGTGCCAGCAGTTTAGGTGGGGCCGCGGGGGGCACTGAAGCTTTCTTT. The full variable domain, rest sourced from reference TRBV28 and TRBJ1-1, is DVKVTQSSRYLVKRTGEKVFLECVQDMDHENMFWYRQDPGLGLRLIYFSYDVKMKEKGDIPEGYSVSREKKERFSLILESASTNQTSMYLCASSLGGAAGGTEAFFGQGTRLTVV.

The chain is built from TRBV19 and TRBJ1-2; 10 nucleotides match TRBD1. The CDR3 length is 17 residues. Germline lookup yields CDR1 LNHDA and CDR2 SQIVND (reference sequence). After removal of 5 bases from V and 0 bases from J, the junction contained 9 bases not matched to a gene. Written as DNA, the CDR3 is TGTGCCAGTAGTCGTAGGGGACAGGGGCTAACTAACTATGGCTACACCTTC. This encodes CASSRRGQGLTNYGYTF.

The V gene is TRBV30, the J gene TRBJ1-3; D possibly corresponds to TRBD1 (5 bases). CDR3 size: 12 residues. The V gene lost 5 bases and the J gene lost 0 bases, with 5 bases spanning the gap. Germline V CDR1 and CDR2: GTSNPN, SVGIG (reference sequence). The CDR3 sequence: CAWGASGNTIYF. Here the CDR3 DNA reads TGTGCCTGGGGGGCCTCTGGAAACACCATATATTTT.